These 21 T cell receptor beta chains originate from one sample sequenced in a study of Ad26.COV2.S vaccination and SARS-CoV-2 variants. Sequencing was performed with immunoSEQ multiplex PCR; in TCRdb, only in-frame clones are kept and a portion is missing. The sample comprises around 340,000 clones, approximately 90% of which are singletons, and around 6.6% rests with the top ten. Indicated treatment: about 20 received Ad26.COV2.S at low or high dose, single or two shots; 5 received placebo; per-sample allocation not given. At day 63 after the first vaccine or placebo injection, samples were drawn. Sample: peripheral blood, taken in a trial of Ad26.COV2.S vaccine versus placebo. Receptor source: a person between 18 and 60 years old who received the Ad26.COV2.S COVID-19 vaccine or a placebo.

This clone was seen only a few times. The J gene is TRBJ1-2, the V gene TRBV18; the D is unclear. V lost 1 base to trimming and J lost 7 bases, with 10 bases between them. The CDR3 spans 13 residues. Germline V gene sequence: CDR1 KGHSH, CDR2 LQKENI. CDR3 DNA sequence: TGTGCCAGCTCACCACAAGGGCGGCGTGGCTACACCTTC. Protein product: CASSPQGRRGYTF.

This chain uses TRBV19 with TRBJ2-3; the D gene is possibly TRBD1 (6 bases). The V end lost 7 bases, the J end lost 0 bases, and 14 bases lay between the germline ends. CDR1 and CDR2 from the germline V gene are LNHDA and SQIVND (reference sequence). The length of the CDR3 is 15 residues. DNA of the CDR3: TGTGCCAGTACCTTCGACAGGAGTAGCACAGATACGCAGTATTTT. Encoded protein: CASTFDRSSTDTQYF.

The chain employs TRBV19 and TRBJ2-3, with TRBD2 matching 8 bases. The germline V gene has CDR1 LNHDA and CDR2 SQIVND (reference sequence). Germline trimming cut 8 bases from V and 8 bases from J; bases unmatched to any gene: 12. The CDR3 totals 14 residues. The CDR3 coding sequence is TGTGCCAGTTGTGTCGGGAGGGCCGGACGTACGCAGTATTTT. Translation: CASCVGRAGRTQYF.

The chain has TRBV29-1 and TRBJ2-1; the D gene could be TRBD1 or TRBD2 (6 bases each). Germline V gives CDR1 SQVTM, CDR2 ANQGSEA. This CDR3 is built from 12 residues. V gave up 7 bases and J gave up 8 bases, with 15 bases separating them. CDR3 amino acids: CSAGAPGDEQFF. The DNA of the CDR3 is TGCAGCGCAGGGGCGCCGGGGGATGAGCAGTTCTTC.

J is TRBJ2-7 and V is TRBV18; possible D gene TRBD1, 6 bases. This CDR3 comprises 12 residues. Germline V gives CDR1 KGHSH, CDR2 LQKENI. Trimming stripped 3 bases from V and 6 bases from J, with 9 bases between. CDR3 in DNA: TGTGCCAGCTCACCCACAGGGCCCGAGCAGTACTTC. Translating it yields CASSPTGPEQYF.

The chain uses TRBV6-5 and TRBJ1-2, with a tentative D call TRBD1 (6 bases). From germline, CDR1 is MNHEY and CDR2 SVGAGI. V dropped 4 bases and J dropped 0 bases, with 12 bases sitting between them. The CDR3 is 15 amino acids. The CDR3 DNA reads TGTGCCAGCAGTTGGAGGACAGAGGCTAACTATGGCTACACCTTC. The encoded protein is CASSWRTEANYGYTF.

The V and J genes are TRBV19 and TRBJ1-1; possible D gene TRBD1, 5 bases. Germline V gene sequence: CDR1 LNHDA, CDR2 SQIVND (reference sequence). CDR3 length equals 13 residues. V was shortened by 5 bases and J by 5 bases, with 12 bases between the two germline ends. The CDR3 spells CASSGQGGTEAFF. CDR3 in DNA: TGTGCCAGTAGTGGTCAGGGAGGTACTGAAGCTTTCTTT.

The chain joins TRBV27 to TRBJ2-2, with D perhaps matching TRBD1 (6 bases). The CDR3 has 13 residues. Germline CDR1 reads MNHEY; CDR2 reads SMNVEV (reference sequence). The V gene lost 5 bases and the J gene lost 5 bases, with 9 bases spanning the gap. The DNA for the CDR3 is TGTGCCAGCAGTCTGAGGGGGACCGGGGAGCTGTTTTTT. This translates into CASSLRGTGELFF.

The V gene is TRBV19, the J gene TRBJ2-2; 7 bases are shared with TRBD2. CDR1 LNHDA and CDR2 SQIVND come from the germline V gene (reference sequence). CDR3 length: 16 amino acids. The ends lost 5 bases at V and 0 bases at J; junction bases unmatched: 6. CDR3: CASSLQRDPNTGELFF. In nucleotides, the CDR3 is TGTGCCAGTAGTCTACAGCGGGACCCGAACACCGGGGAGCTGTTTTTT.

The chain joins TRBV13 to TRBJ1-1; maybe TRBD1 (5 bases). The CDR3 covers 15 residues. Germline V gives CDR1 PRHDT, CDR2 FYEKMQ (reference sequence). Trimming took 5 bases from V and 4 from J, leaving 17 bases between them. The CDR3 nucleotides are TGTGCCAGCAGCCTAGAGGGCCAGGGTGGCACTGAAGCTTTCTTT. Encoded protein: CASSLEGQGGTEAFF.

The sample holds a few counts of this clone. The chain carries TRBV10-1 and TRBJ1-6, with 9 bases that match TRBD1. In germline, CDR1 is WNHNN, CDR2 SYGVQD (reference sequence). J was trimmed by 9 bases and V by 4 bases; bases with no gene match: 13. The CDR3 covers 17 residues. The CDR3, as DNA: TGCGCCAGCAGTGGGCCCCGGACAGGGGCGATAAGTTCACCCCTCCACTTT. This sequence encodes CASSGPRTGAISSPLHF.

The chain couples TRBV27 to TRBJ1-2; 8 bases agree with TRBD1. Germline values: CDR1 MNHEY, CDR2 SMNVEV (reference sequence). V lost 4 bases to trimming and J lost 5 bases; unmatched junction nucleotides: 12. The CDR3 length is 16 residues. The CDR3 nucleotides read TGTGCCAGCAGTTCCCTAAATGAACAGGGGGTATATGGCTACACCTTC. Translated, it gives CASSSLNEQGVYGYTF.

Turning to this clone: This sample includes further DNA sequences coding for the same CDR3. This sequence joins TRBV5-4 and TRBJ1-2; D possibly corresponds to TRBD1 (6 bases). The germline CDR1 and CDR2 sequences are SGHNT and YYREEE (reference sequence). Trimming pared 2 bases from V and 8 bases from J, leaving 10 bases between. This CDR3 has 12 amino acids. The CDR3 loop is CASSLTGSGYTF. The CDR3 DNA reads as TGTGCCAGCAGCTTAACAGGGTCCGGCTACACCTTC.

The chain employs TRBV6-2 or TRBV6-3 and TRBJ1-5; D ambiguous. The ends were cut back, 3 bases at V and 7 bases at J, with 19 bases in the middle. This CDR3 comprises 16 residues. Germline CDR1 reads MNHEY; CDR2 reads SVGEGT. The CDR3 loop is CASSYSVADQRQPQHF. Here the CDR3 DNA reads TGTGCCAGCAGTTATTCCGTTGCGGATCAGAGACAGCCCCAGCATTTT.

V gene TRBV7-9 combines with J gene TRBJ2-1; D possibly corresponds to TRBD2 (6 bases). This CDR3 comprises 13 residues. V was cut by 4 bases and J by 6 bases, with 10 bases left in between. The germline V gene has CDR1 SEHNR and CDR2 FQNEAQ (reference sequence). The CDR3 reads CASSSGTPNEQFF. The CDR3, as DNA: TGTGCCAGCAGCTCAGGGACTCCCAATGAGCAGTTCTTC.

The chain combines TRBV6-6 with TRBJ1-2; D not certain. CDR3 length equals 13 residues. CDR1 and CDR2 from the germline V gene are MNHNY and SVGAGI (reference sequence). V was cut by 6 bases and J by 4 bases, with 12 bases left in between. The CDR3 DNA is TGTGCCAGCAGACCTACGGGTCTCTATGGCTACACCTTC. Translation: CASRPTGLYGYTF.

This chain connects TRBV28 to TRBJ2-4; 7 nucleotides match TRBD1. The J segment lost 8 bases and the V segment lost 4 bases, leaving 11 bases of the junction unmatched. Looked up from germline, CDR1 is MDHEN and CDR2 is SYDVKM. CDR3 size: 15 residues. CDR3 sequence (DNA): TGTGCCAGCAGTTCACAGGGGCCCACGTTATACATTCAGTACTTC. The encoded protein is CASSSQGPTLYIQYF.

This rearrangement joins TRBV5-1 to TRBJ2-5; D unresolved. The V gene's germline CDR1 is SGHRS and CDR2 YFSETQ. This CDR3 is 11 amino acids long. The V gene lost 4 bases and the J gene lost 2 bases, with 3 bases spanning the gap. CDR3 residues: CASSEQETQYF. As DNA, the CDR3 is TGCGCCAGCAGCGAACAAGAGACCCAGTACTTC.

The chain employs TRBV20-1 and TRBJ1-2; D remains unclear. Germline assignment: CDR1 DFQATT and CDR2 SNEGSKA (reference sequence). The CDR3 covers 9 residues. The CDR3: CRGSTSYTF. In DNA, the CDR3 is TGCAGGGGTTCAACTTCATACACCTTC.

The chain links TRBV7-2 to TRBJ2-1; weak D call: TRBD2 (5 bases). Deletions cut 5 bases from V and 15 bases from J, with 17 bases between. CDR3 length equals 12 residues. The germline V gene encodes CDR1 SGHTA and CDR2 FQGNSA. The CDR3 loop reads CASSRHDGEGFF. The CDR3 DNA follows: TGTGCCAGCAGCCGACACGACGGAGAGGGGTTCTTC.

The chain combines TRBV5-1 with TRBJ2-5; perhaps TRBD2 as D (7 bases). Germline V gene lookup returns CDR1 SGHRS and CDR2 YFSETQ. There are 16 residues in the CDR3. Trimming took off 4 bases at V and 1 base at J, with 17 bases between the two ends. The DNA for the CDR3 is TGCGCCAGCAGCCTAACACTAGGGGGGGGCCAAGAGACCCAGTACTTC. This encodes CASSLTLGGGQETQYF. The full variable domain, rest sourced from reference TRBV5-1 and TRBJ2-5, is KAGVTQTPRYLIKTRGQQVTLSCSPISGHRSVSWYQQTPGQGLQFLFEYFSETQRNKGNFPGRFSGRQFSNSRSEMNVSTLELGDSALYLCASSLTLGGGQETQYFGPGTRLLVL.